Presented here are 22 T cell receptor beta chains from one specimen sequenced in a study of tumor-infiltrating lymphocytes in localized non-small cell lung cancer (dated by TCRdb to 2020 to 2022). To prepare the library, the immunoSEQ multiplex PCR assay was applied. Sourced from immuneACCESS, this table was stored by TCRdb with only in-frame sequences that have V and J called. A share of the clones is absent; for the studies checked, an unresolved V gene accounts for under half, and the remainder has no known explanation. Within this sample are 15,000 to 20,000 clones, with around three quarters of them counted one time only. About 9.8% of the sample comes from the top ten. Sequenced input: lung tumor tissue. The receptors were gathered from a human donor with non-small cell lung cancer.

The table lists this clone with a count of one. The chain joins TRBV4-3 to TRBJ1-1, with 8 bases that match TRBD1. The V segment lost 5 bases and the J segment 0 bases; nucleotides outside the gene matches: 11. Germline assignment: CDR1 LGHNA and CDR2 YSLEER. This CDR3 is 17 amino acids long. The CDR3 DNA reads TGCGCCAGCAGCGCATCAACCGGGACAGGAATGAACACTGAAGCTTTCTTT. It translates to CASSASTGTGMNTEAFF.

The chain recombines TRBV6-6 with TRBJ1-1, with D tentatively TRBD1 (6 bases). Germline V gene lookup returns CDR1 MNHNY and CDR2 SVGAGI (reference sequence). The CDR3 runs to 13 residues. The V end lost 6 bases, the J end lost 7 bases, and 15 bases lay between the germline ends. For the CDR3, the DNA is TGTGCCAGCAGGATGGGGGGGCGGGATGAAGCTTTCTTT. It is translated as CASRMGGRDEAFF.

This clone has more than one count but fewer than ten. The chain combines TRBV7-2 with TRBJ1-1; TRBD1 might be the D (5 bases). Germline V CDR1 and CDR2: SGHTA, FQGNSA. This CDR3 spans 12 amino acids. Deletions cut 5 bases from V and 11 bases from J, with 15 bases between. CDR3 in DNA: TGTGCCAGCAGCCCGTATCCCGGGGGGGCTTTCTTT. Residues: CASSPYPGGAFF.

The chain is built from TRBV28 and TRBJ1-6; D remains ambiguous. The germline gives CDR1 MDHEN, CDR2 SYDVKM. Trimming left V 2 bases short and J 8 bases short, with 7 bases between. The CDR3 is 13 residues long. The CDR3 protein is CASSLRWDSPLHF. As DNA, the CDR3 is TGTGCCAGCAGTTTAAGATGGGATTCACCCCTCCACTTT. Full variable domain (rest looked up from reference TRBV28 and TRBJ1-6): DVKVTQSSRYLVKRTGEKVFLECVQDMDHENMFWYRQDPGLGLRLIYFSYDVKMKEKGDIPEGYSVSREKKERFSLILESASTNQTSMYLCASSLRWDSPLHFGNGTRLTVT.

The CDR3 sequence: CASSPSGGGRSNEQFF. The CDR3 coding sequence is TGTGCCAGCAGCCCCTCCGGGGGAGGGCGAAGCAATGAGCAGTTCTTC. The chain carries TRBV5-4 and TRBJ2-1; 7 positions agree with TRBD2. After removal of 4 bases from V and 6 bases from J, the junction contained 13 bases not matched to a gene. This CDR3 has 16 residues. Germline V gene data show CDR1 as SGHNT and CDR2 as YYREEE (reference sequence).

The rearrangement joins TRBV5-6 to TRBJ1-6; D gene unclear. Trimming took 3 bases from V and 3 from J, leaving 10 bases between them. The CDR3 totals 15 residues. Looked up from germline, CDR1 is SGHDT and CDR2 is YYEEEE. The CDR3 spells CASSSLTVYNSPLHF. In nucleotides, the CDR3 is TGTGCCAGCAGCTCCCTGACGGTCTATAATTCACCCCTCCACTTT.

This chain joins TRBV29-1 and TRBJ2-5, with D perhaps being TRBD1 or TRBD2 (5 bases each). The V gene lost 5 bases and the J gene lost 2 bases, with 9 bases spanning the gap. Per germline, CDR1 SQVTM and CDR2 ANQGSEA. CDR3 length equals 12 residues. CDR3 sequence reads: CSVRDVQETQYF. The CDR3 bases are TGCAGCGTTAGGGACGTTCAAGAGACCCAGTACTTC.

This chain connects TRBV4-3 to TRBJ2-3; weak D call: TRBD2 (6 bases). The CDR3 totals 19 residues. V was pared by 0 bases and J by 1 base, with 20 bases between. Germline CDR1 reads LGHNA; CDR2 reads YSLEER. For the CDR3, the DNA is TGCGCCAGCAGCCAAGATCTGTATGGCGGGGCCGAACGCACAGATACGCAGTATTTT. Translated, it gives CASSQDLYGGAERTDTQYF.

This clone appeared a few times. The gene calls are TRBV5-6 and TRBJ2-7; 13 bases line up with TRBD2. The CDR3 has 16 amino acids. Looked up from germline, CDR1 is SGHDT and CDR2 is YYEEEE. Unmatched junction bases numbered 4, after V lost 0 bases and J lost 4 bases. Here the CDR3 DNA reads TGTGCCAGCAGCTTGGCTGGACTAGCGGGAGAATACGAGCAGTACTTC. As protein: CASSLAGLAGEYEQYF.

V gene TRBV16 combines with J gene TRBJ1-3; no clear D. Trimming left V 4 bases short and J 4 bases short, with 11 bases between. The CDR3 covers 14 residues. CDR1 and CDR2 (germline): KGHSY, FQNENV. The chain's CDR3 is CASSPVSPGNTIYF. The DNA for the CDR3 is TGTGCCAGCAGCCCAGTATCCCCCGGAAACACCATATATTTT.

V is TRBV29-1 and J is TRBJ2-1, with 9 bases identical to TRBD1. Germline V gene sequence: CDR1 SQVTM, CDR2 ANQGSEA. V lost 6 bases and J lost 8; bases outside the gene matches: 8. There are 13 residues in the CDR3. CDR3 amino acids: CSVTGGTTHEQFF. CDR3 sequence (DNA): TGCAGCGTGACAGGGGGGACTACTCATGAGCAGTTCTTC.

This clone showed up just a few times. The V gene is TRBV19, the J gene TRBJ1-5; D not resolved. CDR1 LNHDA and CDR2 SQIVND come from the germline V gene (reference sequence). The CDR3 totals 13 residues. Deletions cut 5 bases from V and 3 bases from J, with 8 bases between. The CDR3 coding sequence is TGTGCCAGTAGTCGACGGGACAATCAGCCCCAGCATTTT. It specifies CASSRRDNQPQHF.

This sequence joins TRBV5-6 and TRBJ2-5; 13 bases line up with TRBD2. The CDR3 is 15 residues long. Trimming cost V 4 bases and J 7 bases; bases outside gene matches: 7. Germline assignment: CDR1 SGHDT and CDR2 YYEEEE. This chain's CDR3 is CASSRGLAGEGTQYF. The CDR3 DNA reads TGTGCCAGCAGCCGTGGACTAGCGGGAGAGGGGACCCAGTACTTC.

This clone has a handful of counts. The gene calls are TRBV28 and TRBJ2-5; D unresolved. The CDR3 loop spans 11 amino acids. Germline CDR1 MDHEN, CDR2 SYDVKM. V was pared by 4 bases and J by 7 bases, with 7 bases between. The CDR3: CASSSRGTQYF. The CDR3 bases are TGTGCCAGCAGTTCCCGAGGGACCCAGTACTTC.

This clone was observed a handful of times. The chain combines TRBV27 with TRBJ1-6; D may be TRBD1 (5 bases). Trimming left V 6 bases short and J 10 bases short, with 16 bases between. This CDR3 contains 14 residues. Germline V CDR1 and CDR2: MNHEY, SMNVEV (reference sequence). The CDR3 protein is CASSFGGKGSPLHF. CDR3 sequence (DNA): TGTGCCAGCAGCTTTGGGGGTAAGGGGTCACCCCTCCACTTT.

The chain recombines TRBV7-2 with TRBJ1-2; 8 bases agree with TRBD1. V lost 4 bases and J lost 7; bases outside the gene matches: 11. This CDR3 comprises 15 residues. Germline V gene lookup returns CDR1 SGHTA and CDR2 FQGNSA. The CDR3 protein is CASSSFLQGAGGYTF. Here the CDR3 DNA reads TGTGCCAGCAGCTCGTTCTTGCAGGGGGCGGGTGGCTACACCTTC.

This clone was seen only once. The chain links TRBV7-2 to TRBJ2-7; 7 bases are a match to TRBD2. The junction had 8 bases not matched to a gene; V was cut back by 5 bases and J by 7 bases. Germline CDR1 is SGHTA and CDR2 is FQGNSA. This CDR3 has 13 amino acids. The CDR3 sequence is CASSQHSGGEQYF. For the CDR3, the DNA is TGTGCCAGCAGCCAGCATTCCGGGGGGGAGCAGTACTTC.

The CDR3, as DNA: TGTGCCTGGAGTGGGCTTACTGTGGGGAATTCACCCCTCCACTTT. As protein: CAWSGLTVGNSPLHF. The chain employs TRBV30 and TRBJ1-6; no firm D call. CDR3 length equals 15 residues. Trimming cost V 1 base and J 7 bases, with 14 bases left between them. Germline CDR1 GTSNPN, CDR2 SVGIG (reference sequence).

This clone was counted a few times. The chain combines TRBV9 with TRBJ2-1; D uncertain. The CDR3 has 14 residues. Germline-derived CDR1 and CDR2 are SGDLS and YYNGEE. V lost 0 bases, J lost 5 bases, and 9 bases lay in between. The CDR3 loop reads CASSVGRLDNEQFF. The CDR3 DNA reads TGTGCCAGCAGCGTAGGTCGGCTGGACAATGAGCAGTTCTTC. Combining the CDR3 with reference TRBV9 and TRBJ2-1 gives the whole variable domain DSGVTQTPKHLITATGQRVTLRCSPRSGDLSVYWYQQSLDQGLQFLIQYYNGEERAKGNILERFSAQQFPDLHSELNLSSLELGDSALYFCASSVGRLDNEQFFGPGTRLTVL.

The V gene is TRBV19, the J gene TRBJ1-2, with a weak D call TRBD1 (6 bases). Germline CDR1 LNHDA, CDR2 SQIVND (reference sequence). V lost 3 bases, J lost 0 bases, and 17 bases lay in between. The CDR3 consists of 17 residues. CDR3 residues: CASSMGLQGPANYGYTF. CDR3 nucleotide sequence: TGTGCCAGTAGTATGGGCTTACAGGGACCAGCTAACTATGGCTACACCTTC.

The chain links TRBV7-2 to TRBJ1-4; 7 positions match TRBD1. From germline, CDR1 is SGHTA and CDR2 FQGNSA. CDR3 size: 16 residues. V dropped 2 bases and J dropped 8; count of bases not matched to a gene: 11. CDR3 sequence: CASSLLQGPRREKLFF. The CDR3 DNA is TGTGCCAGCAGCTTACTACAGGGGCCCAGAAGGGAAAAACTGTTTTTT. Filled out from reference TRBV7-2 and TRBJ1-4, the complete variable domain reads GAGVSQSPSNKVTEKGKDVELRCDPISGHTALYWYRQSLGQGLEFLIYFQGNSAPDKSGLPSDRFSAERTGGSVSTLTIQRTQQEDSAVYLCASSLLQGPRREKLFFGSGTQLSVL.

J is TRBJ2-3 and V is TRBV6-5; TRBD2 matches at 12 bases. Unmatched junction bases numbered 4, after V lost 0 bases and J lost 6 bases. CDR1 is MNHEY and CDR2 is SVGAGI in the germline V gene. The CDR3 runs 16 residues. In DNA form, the CDR3 reads TGTGCCAGCAGTTACTCGCCTAGCGGGGGGGCGGATACGCAGTATTTT. Encoded protein: CASSYSPSGGADTQYF.